The rows below give T cell receptor beta chains drawn from one sample of a study of T cell repertoires in cytomegalovirus infection. TCRdb re-called the reads with MiXCR, one entry per CDR3 protein. The repertoire holds roughly 190,000 distinct CDR3 sequences, with 9.5% as singletons. The material sequenced was PBMCs. These receptors were taken from a human donor in good health (CMV status not recorded). Some clones in this sample may be carry-over from other donors' samples. Each CDR3 is given with its conserved first and last residue. D genes are given only for firm matches. A clone size is listed for some rows: how often the clone was seen (once, few, many), or a class if it is expanded.

v_call	clone_size	j_call	d_call	cdr3_nt	cdr3_aa
TRBV4-3	many	TRBJ1-1	.	TGCGCCAGCAGTATAGTCGGATTGAACACTGAAGCTTTCTTT	CASSIVGLNTEAFF
TRBV7-2	many	TRBJ1-1	TRBD1	TGTGCCAGCAGCTTATGGACAGGGAGAAACACTGAAGCTTTCTTT	CASSLWTGRNTEAFF
TRBV29-1	.	TRBJ2-7	.	TGCAGCGTTGGAAGCGGAGCTACCTACGAGCAGTACTTC	CSVGSGATYEQYF
TRBV29-1	few	TRBJ2-5	.	TGCAGCGTTACCGCGCTTGGGACCCAGTACTTC	CSVTALGTQYF
TRBV11-1	many	TRBJ2-1	TRBD2	TGTGCCAGCAGCTTAGCGAAGTCTAGCGGGAGGGCCGCTGAGCAGTTCTTC	CASSLAKSSGRAAEQFF
TRBV28	.	TRBJ1-6	TRBD1	TGTGCCAGCAAGGAGGGGGCGGGTAATTCACCCCTCCACTTT	CASKEGAGNSPLHF
TRBV12-3/TRBV12-4	many	TRBJ1-4	.	TGTGCCAGCAGTACCCGAAGGTTCGAAAAACCTAATGAAAAACTGTTTTTT	CASSTRRFEKPNEKLFF
TRBV7-9	.	TRBJ2-3	.	TGTGCCAGCAGCTCTCCAGGCACAGATACGCAGTATTTT	CASSSPGTDTQYF
TRBV7-6	many	TRBJ2-7	TRBD1	TGTGCCAGCAGCTTAGCCCCGGGACAGGACTACGAGCAGTACTTC	CASSLAPGQDYEQYF
TRBV7-8	many	TRBJ1-2	TRBD1	TGTGCCAGCAGCTTAGACAGGGGCTATGGCTACACCTTC	CASSLDRGYGYTF
TRBV6-1	many	TRBJ2-3	TRBD2	TGTGCCAGCAGCGGGACTAGACTAGCGGGGGGGCGAGATACGCAGTATTTT	CASSGTRLAGGRDTQYF
TRBV28	few	TRBJ1-1	TRBD1	TGTGCCAGCAGTCGACCGGGACAGGGAGTCACTGAAGCTTTCTTT	CASSRPGQGVTEAFF
TRBV7-9	.	TRBJ2-3	.	TGTGCCAGCCTCAGGGGCACAGATACGCAGTATTTT	CASLRGTDTQYF
TRBV19	.	TRBJ2-1	TRBD1	TGTGCCACCCGGGACAGGCTATACGAGCAGTTCTTC	CATRDRLYEQFF
TRBV28	many	TRBJ2-4	.	TGTGCCAGCAGCACAGGGCGACTGAAGGAGCGCAATAGGGACATTCAGTACTTC	CASSTGRLKERNRDIQYF
TRBV7-2	many	TRBJ2-7	.	TGTGCCAGCAGCTTACAGGGAGGCGAGCAGTACTTC	CASSLQGGEQYF
TRBV29-1	few	TRBJ1-1	.	TGCAGCACCTCGATATTGGGGGGGGGCGCGGAGGACACTGAAGCTTTCTTT	CSTSILGGGAEDTEAFF
TRBV6-2/TRBV6-3	few	TRBJ1-1	.	TGTGCCAGCAGCTCCGACCCAGAAGCTTTCTTT	CASSSDPEAFF
TRBV4-3	few	TRBJ1-5	.	TGCGCCAGCAGCCAAGATTTCGAGGGCCCCCAGCATTTT	CASSQDFEGPQHF
TRBV19	few	TRBJ2-5	.	TGTGCCAGTAGTATAGTGGGAGAAGTATCCCAAGAGACCCAGTACTTC	CASSIVGEVSQETQYF
TRBV5-1	few	TRBJ2-6	.	TGCGCCAGCAGCTTAACTTCGAGCTCTGGGGCCAACGTCCTGACTTTC	CASSLTSSSGANVLTF
TRBV7-9	many	TRBJ1-1	.	TGTGCCAGCAGCTTAGGTTCGTACGGAATCGAAGCTTTCTTT	CASSLGSYGIEAFF
TRBV3-1	.	TRBJ2-2	TRBD1	TGTGCCAGCAGCCAACATGGGACAGGGGGCACCGGGGAGCTGTTTTTT	CASSQHGTGGTGELFF
TRBV7-9	few	TRBJ1-2	TRBD1	TGTGCCAGCAGCGGGACAGGGGGCAACTATGGCTACACCTTC	CASSGTGGNYGYTF
TRBV24-1	.	TRBJ2-1	TRBD2	TGTGCCACCAGTGATCATGGGACTAGCGAGTTCGATGAGCAGTTCTTC	CATSDHGTSEFDEQFF
TRBV20-1	.	TRBJ2-7	.	TGCAGTGCTAGTATACCAGGAGTCCACGAGCAGTACTTC	CSASIPGVHEQYF
TRBV5-4	many	TRBJ2-5	TRBD1	TGTGCCAGCAGCCCCGGAACAGGGGGCGAAGAGACCCAGTACTTC	CASSPGTGGEETQYF
TRBV19	many	TRBJ2-5	.	TGTGCCAGTAGCGGACCAGGGATCTCGCAAGAGACCCAGTACTTC	CASSGPGISQETQYF
TRBV28	many	TRBJ2-2	TRBD2	TGTGCCAGCAGCGAACCGGGACTAGCATCCACCGGGGAGCTGTTTTTT	CASSEPGLASTGELFF
TRBV7-7	many	TRBJ2-5	TRBD2	TGTGCCAGCAGCTCCTCGACTAGCGGGGGGTTAGAGACCCAGTACTTC	CASSSSTSGGLETQYF
TRBV28	many	TRBJ1-1	.	TGTGCCAGCAGCTTACCAGGACGGGGAGCGAACACTGAAGCTTTCTTT	CASSLPGRGANTEAFF
TRBV29-1	few	TRBJ2-7	TRBD2	TGCAGCGTTGAAGAGGGTAGCGGGAGTTATGAGCAGTACTTC	CSVEEGSGSYEQYF
TRBV19	few	TRBJ2-7	TRBD2	TGTGCCAGTAGTATCGCGGGGGAACACTACGAGCAGTACTTC	CASSIAGEHYEQYF
TRBV2	.	TRBJ1-1	.	TGTGCCAGCAGTGACGCTTTCTTT	CASSDAFF
TRBV29-1	.	TRBJ1-5	.	TGCAGCGTTGCAACAGACAATAGCAATCAGCCCCAGCATTTT	CSVATDNSNQPQHF
TRBV20-1	.	TRBJ2-7	.	.	CSWGGGTGLYEKYF
TRBV20-1	.	TRBJ1-2	.	TGCAGTGCTAGAGATTCCTTGGGCTATGGCTACACCTTC	CSARDSLGYGYTF
TRBV11-2	few	TRBJ2-1	.	TGTGCCAGCAGCTTCCTTAATCATGAGCAGTTCTTC	CASSFLNHEQFF
TRBV7-9	few	TRBJ2-5	.	TGTGCCAGCAGCTCCGGCTGGACCCAGTACTTC	CASSSGWTQYF
TRBV7-3	many	TRBJ2-7	.	TGTGCCAGCAGCTTAGAGGGGGTTGTCCACGAGCAGTACTTC	CASSLEGVVHEQYF